Each of the 30 T cell receptor beta chains below was sequenced from the same sample in a study of cytomegalovirus exposure and HLA in healthy donors. PCR primers comprised 60 Vbeta and 13 Jbeta primers. Produced via immunoSEQ multiplex PCR; TCRdb's table is partial and in-frame only. Among under 200,000 clones listed, about 70% were seen once. Sample: PBMCs. The receptors originated from a woman between 25 and 40 years old in good health and CMV-seronegative.

In its sample, this clone was seen a few times. V and J are TRBV4-2 and TRBJ1-1; TRBD1 aligns across 8 bases. Germline lookup yields CDR1 LGHNA and CDR2 YNFKEQ. Germline trimming cut 1 base from V and 6 bases from J; bases unmatched to any gene: 4. CDR3 length: 14 residues. The CDR3 protein is CASSQGTGWPEAFF. The CDR3 DNA reads as TGTGCCAGCAGCCAAGGGACAGGGTGGCCTGAAGCTTTCTTT.

The chain joins TRBV2 to TRBJ2-4; weak D call: TRBD1 (6 bases). Trimming removed 4 bases from V and 9 bases from J, with 13 bases in between. The CDR3 is made up of 13 amino acids. CDR1 is SNHLY, CDR2 FYNNEI, per germline. Here the CDR3 reads CASSVTGGGIQYF. CDR3 sequence (DNA): TGTGCCAGCAGTGTGACAGGTGGGGGCATTCAGTACTTC.

The chain couples TRBV7-9 to TRBJ1-4; no reliable D call. The CDR3 has 15 amino acids. Trimming stripped 3 bases from V and 2 bases from J, with 10 bases between. The germline CDR1 and CDR2 sequences are SEHNR and FQNEAQ (reference sequence). CDR3 nucleotide sequence: TGTGCCAGCAGCTTCCCCGCCCAGACTAATGAAAAACTGTTTTTT. It translates to CASSFPAQTNEKLFF. Complete variable domain (other parts from reference TRBV7-9 and TRBJ1-4): DTGVSQNPRHKITKRGQNVTFRCDPISEHNRLYWYRQTLGQGPEFLTYFQNEAQLEKSRLLSDRFSAERPKGSFSTLEIQRTEQGDSAMYLCASSFPAQTNEKLFFGSGTQLSVL.

The gene calls are TRBV2 and TRBJ2-1; no reliable D call. This CDR3 spans 13 amino acids. Trimming removed 6 bases at V and 5 bases at J, with 11 bases between. Germline V gene lookup returns CDR1 SNHLY and CDR2 FYNNEI. CDR3 region: CASSDIYNNEQFF. Written as DNA, the CDR3 is TGTGCCAGCAGCGACATCTACAACAATGAGCAGTTCTTC.

The chain has TRBV4-1 and TRBJ2-7, with D possibly matching TRBD1 (7 bases). The CDR3 covers 14 residues. Germline V gene sequence: CDR1 MGHRA, CDR2 YSYEKL. The V end was cut by 1 base, the J end by 3 bases, with 10 bases between. CDR3 in amino acids: CASSQAQGGYEQYF. The CDR3, as DNA: TGCGCCAGCAGCCAAGCGCAGGGGGGCTACGAGCAGTACTTC.

This clone was observed a few times. The chain carries TRBV7-6 and TRBJ1-2; D unresolved. The CDR3 has 13 amino acids. Per germline, CDR1 SGHVS and CDR2 FNYEAQ. V was shortened by 5 bases and J by 0 bases, with 7 bases between the two germline ends. CDR3 protein: CASSRDTNYGYTF. The CDR3 nucleotides are TGTGCCAGCAGCCGAGACACTAACTATGGCTACACCTTC.

V and J are TRBV6-5 and TRBJ2-7; TRBD2 might be the D (6 bases). This CDR3 has 16 amino acids. The V gene's germline CDR1 is MNHEY and CDR2 SVGAGI. V lost 0 bases and J lost 7, with 19 bases in between. CDR3 sequence reads: CASSYSGHPTRGEQYF. The CDR3 bases are TGTGCCAGCAGTTACTCAGGACATCCAACCCGGGGGGAGCAGTACTTC.

The CDR3 sequence is CASSRQGSDYGYTF. CDR3 DNA sequence: TGTGCCAGCAGTCGACAGGGCTCGGACTATGGCTACACCTTC. This rearrangement joins TRBV6-5 to TRBJ1-2; 7 bases align to TRBD1. Germline CDR1 and CDR2: MNHEY and SVGAGI. The CDR3 contains 14 residues. Losses at the gene ends were 5 bases for V and 3 bases for J; bases not matched to a gene: 6.

In this sample, this clone turned up once. The rearrangement joins TRBV6-1 to TRBJ1-6, with D possibly being TRBD1 (6 bases). The CDR3 covers 14 residues. Germline V gene sequence: CDR1 MNHNS, CDR2 SASEGT. V lost 1 base and J lost 6, with 7 bases in between. CDR3 sequence (DNA): TGTGCCAGCAGTGAAGGGACAGCTAATTCACCCCTCCACTTT. It yields the protein CASSEGTANSPLHF.

This chain joins TRBV9 and TRBJ2-5; 7 bases are a match to TRBD1. The CDR3 loop spans 15 amino acids. The V segment lost 2 bases and the J segment 2 bases; nucleotides outside the gene matches: 6. Germline lookup yields CDR1 SGDLS and CDR2 YYNGEE. DNA of the CDR3: TGTGCCAGCAGCGTGAGACAGGGAGAACAAGAGACCCAGTACTTC. Translated, it gives CASSVRQGEQETQYF.

The gene calls are TRBV7-3 and TRBJ2-7; TRBD2 matches 7 bases. This CDR3 spans 14 amino acids. Germline V gene data show CDR1 as SGHTA and CDR2 as FQGTGA. The junction had 8 bases not matched to a gene; V was cut back by 2 bases and J by 7 bases. CDR3 DNA sequence: TGTGCCAGCAGCTTACTTGTGGGAGCGGGGGAGCAGTACTTC. It yields the protein CASSLLVGAGEQYF.

This clone was picked up a small number of times. The V gene is TRBV5-1, the J gene TRBJ1-6; TRBD1 agrees at 7 bases. Trimming removed 2 bases from V and 7 bases from J; junction bases left unmatched: 3. The CDR3 length is 14 residues. Per the germline V gene, CDR1 is SGHRS and CDR2 is YFSETQ. CDR3 sequence reads: CASSFDRANSPLHF. CDR3 DNA: TGCGCCAGCAGCTTCGACAGGGCAAATTCACCCCTCCACTTT.

This clone appeared a few times. V is TRBV2 and J is TRBJ2-2; D is perhaps TRBD2 (6 bases). Deletions cut 6 bases from V and 1 base from J, with 9 bases between. Germline lookup yields CDR1 SNHLY and CDR2 FYNNEI. The CDR3 sequence is 14 residues long. The CDR3 here is CASRGTWNTGELFF. DNA for the CDR3: TGTGCCAGCAGGGGGACTTGGAACACCGGGGAGCTGTTTTTT.

The CDR3 loop reads CASSPRQGYEQYF. CDR3 coding DNA: TGTGCCAGCAGCCCCCGACAGGGCTACGAGCAGTACTTC. The rearrangement links TRBV5-6 to TRBJ2-7, with TRBD1 identical over 7 bases. The CDR3 covers 13 residues. The J segment lost 3 bases and the V segment lost 4 bases, leaving 4 bases of the junction unmatched. Germline CDR1 SGHDT, CDR2 YYEEEE.

This clone was counted between two and nine times. The chain is built from TRBV5-1 and TRBJ2-2; 9 bases fit TRBD2. The V gene end was trimmed by 0 bases and the J gene end by 6 bases; junction bases not matched to a gene: 3. CDR3 length: 15 residues. Germline CDR1 is SGHRS and CDR2 is YFSETQ. The CDR3 sequence is CASSLGASGAGELFF. In nucleotides, the CDR3 is TGCGCCAGCAGCTTGGGGGCTAGCGGGGCCGGGGAGCTGTTTTTT.

The chain carries TRBV5-1 and TRBJ2-2, with 7 bases lining up with TRBD1. The V gene end was trimmed by 3 bases and the J gene end by 0 bases; junction bases not matched to a gene: 11. The germline V gene has CDR1 SGHRS and CDR2 YFSETQ. This CDR3 region has 18 residues. CDR3 DNA sequence: TGCGCCAGCAGCTGGGCCCCACAGGGGATTTCGAACACCGGGGAGCTGTTTTTT. Translating it yields CASSWAPQGISNTGELFF.

This clone occurred a few times. The chain couples TRBV27 to TRBJ2-1, with TRBD1 matching over 9 bases. Looked up from germline, CDR1 is MNHEY and CDR2 is SMNVEV (reference sequence). CDR3 size: 15 residues. V was clipped by 2 bases and J by 6 bases; unmatched bases: 5. The CDR3 region has the DNA TGTGCCAGCAGTTTAGGGACAGGGTTCGGCAATGAGCAGTTCTTC. Amino acid sequence: CASSLGTGFGNEQFF.

The chain has TRBV4-1 and TRBJ2-2, with 14 bases aligning to TRBD2. The CDR3 is 16 residues long. In germline, CDR1 is MGHRA, CDR2 YSYEKL. V was pared by 4 bases and J by 5 bases, with 3 bases of the junction left unmatched. DNA of the CDR3: TGCGCCAGCAGCCCTGGGACTAGCGGGAGAACCGGGGAGCTGTTTTTT. Protein sequence: CASSPGTSGRTGELFF.

The chain combines TRBV9 with TRBJ1-2; possible D gene TRBD1, 5 bases. V lost 0 bases to trimming and J lost 4 bases, with 13 bases between them. Per germline, CDR1 SGDLS and CDR2 YYNGEE. There are 15 residues in the CDR3. The DNA for the CDR3 is TGTGCCAGCAGCGTAGACCGGGGGGGGTTCTATGGCTACACCTTC. This codes for CASSVDRGGFYGYTF.

The chain recombines TRBV9 with TRBJ1-1, with D possibly TRBD1 on 5 matching bases. The V and J ends lost 6 bases and 1 base respectively, with 16 bases between them. This CDR3 has 15 amino acids. Germline CDR1 SGDLS, CDR2 YYNGEE. The CDR3 loop is CASTRTVQGNTEAFF. The CDR3 nucleotides are TGTGCCAGCACCCGAACCGTTCAGGGGAACACTGAAGCTTTCTTT. Supplemented by reference TRBV9 and TRBJ1-1, the full variable domain reads DSGVTQTPKHLITATGQRVTLRCSPRSGDLSVYWYQQSLDQGLQFLIQYYNGEERAKGNILERFSAQQFPDLHSELNLSSLELGDSALYFCASTRTVQGNTEAFFGQGTRLTVV.

This chain joins TRBV27 and TRBJ2-7; TRBD1 might be the D (5 bases). Germline V gene data show CDR1 as MNHEY and CDR2 as SMNVEV (reference sequence). The V end was cut by 1 base, the J end by 4 bases, with 14 bases between. The CDR3 contains 15 residues. The CDR3 nucleotides are TGTGCCAGCAGTTTATATGGGGCTTTAAGGTACGAGCAGTACTTC. This translates into CASSLYGALRYEQYF.

The chain couples TRBV4-1 to TRBJ2-7, with a possible D match to TRBD2 (6 bases). The CDR3 contains 14 residues. CDR1 MGHRA and CDR2 YSYEKL come from the germline V gene. The V gene lost 5 bases and the J gene lost 3 bases, with 14 bases spanning the gap. The CDR3 loop reads CASSSREKLYEQYF. The CDR3 DNA reads as TGCGCCAGCAGCAGCCGGGAGAAACTCTACGAGCAGTACTTC.

This chain joins TRBV7-2 and TRBJ2-5, with 7 bases aligning to TRBD2. Unmatched junction bases numbered 7, after V lost 5 bases and J lost 1 base. Germline V lookup: CDR1 SGHTA, CDR2 FQGNSA. This CDR3 has 15 residues. CDR3 DNA sequence: TGTGCCAGCAGCCCTCCTAGCGGAATCCAAGAGACCCAGTACTTC. It translates to CASSPPSGIQETQYF.

The sample holds a few counts of this clone. This rearrangement joins TRBV5-1 to TRBJ2-7; D ambiguous. The CDR3 has 18 residues. The germline gives CDR1 SGHRS, CDR2 YFSETQ. Trimming removed 1 base from V and 1 base from J, with 21 bases in between. Written as DNA, the CDR3 is TGCGCCAGCAGCTTGACGCCGTGGCTCGACACCTTTTCCTACGAGCAGTACTTC. Protein sequence: CASSLTPWLDTFSYEQYF.

This clone appeared a few times. This rearrangement joins TRBV5-1 to TRBJ2-7; the match to TRBD1 covers 9 bases. The CDR3 has 14 residues. The germline gives CDR1 SGHRS, CDR2 YFSETQ. The J segment lost 3 bases and the V segment lost 4 bases, leaving 5 bases of the junction unmatched. Here the CDR3 DNA reads TGCGCCAGCAGCGAGGGACAGGGAATCTACGAGCAGTACTTC. This sequence encodes CASSEGQGIYEQYF.

The chain couples TRBV14 to TRBJ2-3; D remains unclear. V was pared by 0 bases and J by 1 base, with 11 bases between. The CDR3 runs to 16 residues. Germline-derived CDR1 and CDR2 are SGHDN and FVKESK. In DNA form, the CDR3 reads TGTGCCAGCAGCCAAGATCCGGGTTTTGGCACAGATACGCAGTATTTT. Protein: CASSQDPGFGTDTQYF.

J is TRBJ2-7 and V is TRBV4-1; TRBD2 aligns across 9 bases. This CDR3 comprises 16 residues. V trimming: 0 bases; J trimming: 3 bases; junction bases outside the gene matches: 6. CDR1 MGHRA and CDR2 YSYEKL come from the germline V gene. CDR3 loop: CASSQDLKAGGYEQYF. The CDR3 DNA reads as TGCGCCAGCAGCCAAGATTTGAAAGCGGGGGGCTACGAGCAGTACTTC.

The rearrangement links TRBV12-5 to TRBJ2-2, with TRBD2 as a possible D gene (7 bases). V was pared by 2 bases and J by 5 bases, with 18 bases between. Germline values: CDR1 LGHNT, CDR2 FRNRAP. The CDR3 runs 17 residues. The CDR3 here is CASGLLRAGARTGELFF. The CDR3 nucleotides are TGTGCTAGTGGTTTGCTCCGGGCGGGGGCAAGGACCGGGGAGCTGTTTTTT.

This clone showed up just a few times. The rearrangement uses TRBV7-9 and TRBJ2-7; 12 bases align to TRBD2. The length of the CDR3 is 15 residues. CDR1 is SEHNR and CDR2 is FQNEAQ in the germline V gene (reference sequence). The junction had 6 bases not matched to a gene; V was cut back by 4 bases and J by 5 bases. CDR3 in DNA: TGTGCCAGCAGCTCGACTAGCGGGAGTCTCAACGAGCAGTACTTC. Translation: CASSSTSGSLNEQYF.

The chain carries TRBV9 and TRBJ1-3, with 7 nucleotides matching TRBD1. This CDR3 spans 16 amino acids. CDR1 is SGDLS and CDR2 is YYNGEE in the germline V gene. The ends lost 3 bases at V and 4 bases at J; junction bases unmatched: 10. This chain's CDR3 is CASSALQGGPGNTIYF. The CDR3 DNA reads TGTGCCAGCAGCGCCCTTCAGGGGGGCCCCGGAAACACCATATATTTT.